This T cell receptor beta chain was sequenced in a study of shared clonotypes between healthy human individuals. Using immunoSEQ multiplex PCR, the repertoire was profiled, and TCRdb retains in-frame clones only, with some absent. The table has hundreds of thousands of clones, less than 85% seen once. From germline, CDR1 is MNHNS and CDR2 SASEGT. CDR3 length equals 15 residues. J was trimmed by 4 bases and V by 7 bases; bases with no gene match: 9. The receptor was derived from a man aged 25 to 45 in good health. This rearrangement joins TRBV6-1 to TRBJ2-7, with 11 nucleotides matching TRBD1. The specimen sequenced was memory CD4+ T cells sorted from blood. Subset noted: CD45RA-negative fraction. CDR3 loop: CASNRFGTGGYEQYF. CDR3 coding DNA: TGTGCCAGCAACCGATTCGGGACAGGGGGATACGAGCAGTACTTC.